These 30 T cell receptor beta chains originate from one sample sequenced in a study of T cell responses to AZD1222 COVID-19 vaccine. The method was immunoSEQ multiplex PCR; TCRdb's version includes in-frame clones alone and lacks a portion of them. The sample records around 120,000 clones, nearly 90% being singletons. The material was peripheral blood, obtained on day 0 of AZD1222 vaccination. Source of these receptors: an adult in good health.

The J gene is TRBJ2-7, the V gene TRBV27; D possibly corresponds to TRBD2 (6 bases). Germline V lookup: CDR1 MNHEY, CDR2 SMNVEV (reference sequence). The CDR3 runs 13 residues. With 5 bases removed from V and 3 bases from J, the gap between germline ends came to 11 bases. The CDR3 protein is CASSPYSGYEQYF. Here the CDR3 DNA reads TGTGCCAGCAGTCCCTATAGCGGCTACGAGCAGTACTTC.

The rearrangement links TRBV19 to TRBJ1-1; TRBD1 might be the D (5 bases). Germline CDR1 LNHDA, CDR2 SQIVND (reference sequence). V lost 3 bases, J lost 3 bases, and 20 bases lay in between. The CDR3 is made up of 17 amino acids. Written as DNA, the CDR3 is TGTGCCAGTAGTATCGGGACGTCGGGGCGCCGAGACACTGAAGCTTTCTTT. This gives the protein CASSIGTSGRRDTEAFF.

For the CDR3, the DNA is TGTGCCAGGCCATCCAGACAGGGCCCAGAGACTAACATTCAGTACTTC. Translation: CARPSRQGPETNIQYF. The chain employs TRBV6-4 and TRBJ2-4, with TRBD1 identical over 7 bases. Trimming took 9 bases from V and 7 from J; bases not matched to a gene: 18. The CDR3 contains 16 residues. CDR1 and CDR2 from the germline V gene are MRHNA and SNTAGT.

V is TRBV24-1 and J is TRBJ2-3; possible D gene TRBD2, 7 bases. Germline V CDR1 and CDR2: KGHDR, SFDVKD. The CDR3 length is 16 residues. Trimming took 7 bases from V and 3 from J, leaving 19 bases between them. The CDR3 here is CATSRGLGGATDTQYF. In DNA form, the CDR3 reads TGTGCCACCAGCCGTGGGTTAGGGGGGGCAACAGATACGCAGTATTTT.

This clone appeared a few times. The CDR3 sequence is CASSLIQPNNYGYTF. CDR3 bases: TGTGCCAGCAGCTTAATCCAACCTAATAACTATGGCTACACCTTC. The chain combines TRBV7-6 with TRBJ1-2, with unresolved D. V was pared by 2 bases and J by 1 base, with 11 bases between. The CDR3 runs to 15 residues. Germline V gives CDR1 SGHVS, CDR2 FNYEAQ.

V and J are TRBV7-8 and TRBJ2-5; D remains unclear. CDR3 length: 12 residues. Germline CDR1 SGHVS, CDR2 FQNEAQ. Trimming shortened V by 5 bases and J by 5 bases, and 9 bases separated the two germline ends. The CDR3 loop is CASSIKVETQYF. The CDR3 bases are TGTGCCAGCAGCATCAAGGTGGAGACCCAGTACTTC.

J is TRBJ1-6 and V is TRBV19; 7 bases align to TRBD1. J was trimmed by 6 bases and V by 2 bases; bases with no gene match: 4. Germline values: CDR1 LNHDA, CDR2 SQIVND (reference sequence). The CDR3 sequence is 15 residues long. For the CDR3, the DNA is TGTGCCAGTAGTATATGGGGGACAGCTAATTCACCCCTCCACTTT. It codes for CASSIWGTANSPLHF.

The genes are TRBV5-6 and TRBJ1-5; D uncertain. V lost 1 base and J lost 0, with 11 bases in between. CDR1 SGHDT and CDR2 YYEEEE come from the germline V gene. The CDR3 spans 16 residues. The CDR3 sequence is CASSLWRVGSNQPQHF. The CDR3 bases are TGTGCCAGCAGCTTGTGGAGGGTAGGTAGCAATCAGCCCCAGCATTTT. The full variable domain, completed using reference TRBV5-6 and TRBJ1-5, is DAGVTQSPTHLIKTRGQQVTLRCSPKSGHDTVSWYQQALGQGPQFIFQYYEEEERQRGNFPDRFSGHQFPNYSSELNVNALLLGDSALYLCASSLWRVGSNQPQHFGDGTRLSIL.

This clone appeared once. The chain recombines TRBV29-1 with TRBJ1-2; D not certain. V lost 4 bases and J lost 3, with 12 bases in between. The CDR3 is 13 residues long. Germline V CDR1 and CDR2: SQVTM, ANQGSEA. The CDR3 loop is CSVAGGEHYGYTF. In nucleotides, the CDR3 is TGCAGCGTTGCAGGCGGGGAACACTATGGCTACACCTTC.

This sequence joins TRBV18 and TRBJ1-4, with D possibly being TRBD1 (5 bases). This CDR3 is 13 amino acids long. Trimming shortened V by 7 bases and J by 2 bases, and 8 bases separated the two germline ends. Germline lookup yields CDR1 KGHSH and CDR2 LQKENI. CDR3 sequence reads: CASYDSTNEKLFF. The CDR3 bases are TGTGCCAGCTATGACAGCACTAATGAAAAACTGTTTTTT.

The table lists this clone with a few counts. V is TRBV7-9 and J is TRBJ2-7, with no clear D. V was clipped by 5 bases and J by 1 base, with 9 bases between them. The CDR3 contains 13 residues. From germline, CDR1 is SEHNR and CDR2 FQNEAQ (reference sequence). The CDR3 here is CASSPYLSYEQYF. In DNA form, the CDR3 reads TGTGCCAGCAGCCCGTATCTGTCCTACGAGCAGTACTTC.

The chain uses TRBV5-6 and TRBJ1-2, with TRBD1 matching over 9 bases. The CDR3 is 16 amino acids. Looked up from germline, CDR1 is SGHDT and CDR2 is YYEEEE. J gave up 3 bases and V 4 bases, and 10 bases lay outside the gene matches. CDR3 sequence: CASSNRDRVTHYGYTF. The CDR3 coding sequence is TGTGCCAGCAGCAACCGGGACAGGGTAACTCACTATGGCTACACCTTC. Complete variable domain (other parts from reference TRBV5-6 and TRBJ1-2): DAGVTQSPTHLIKTRGQQVTLRCSPKSGHDTVSWYQQALGQGPQFIFQYYEEEERQRGNFPDRFSGHQFPNYSSELNVNALLLGDSALYLCASSNRDRVTHYGYTFGSGTRLTVV.

The chain links TRBV24-1 to TRBJ2-3; D is possibly TRBD1 or TRBD2 (5 bases each). The length of the CDR3 is 14 residues. V was cut by 2 bases and J by 3 bases, with 8 bases left in between. Germline values: CDR1 KGHDR, CDR2 SFDVKD. The CDR3 region is CATSDSGPTDTQYF. In DNA form, the CDR3 reads TGTGCCACCAGTGATTCGGGACCAACAGATACGCAGTATTTT.

The table lists this clone with a few counts. This chain uses TRBV4-1 with TRBJ1-5; D is perhaps TRBD1 (6 bases). The V and J ends lost 4 bases and 6 bases respectively, with 22 bases between them. Germline loops: CDR1 MGHRA, CDR2 YSYEKL. The CDR3 has 17 amino acids. DNA for the CDR3: TGCGCCAGCAGCCCCTCTGGAGGGGGTGGTTCGGGTCAGCCCCAGCATTTT. Translation: CASSPSGGGGSGQPQHF.

The chain uses TRBV19 and TRBJ1-5; D is perhaps TRBD1 (5 bases). Germline CDR1 LNHDA, CDR2 SQIVND (reference sequence). Trimming took off 3 bases at V and 6 bases at J, with 9 bases between the two ends. The CDR3 is 13 amino acids. The CDR3 is CASSIGGGQPQHF. In DNA, the CDR3 is TGTGCCAGTAGTATCGGGGGAGGTCAGCCCCAGCATTTT.

This chain connects TRBV2 to TRBJ2-7; possible D gene TRBD2, 6 bases. Germline V gives CDR1 SNHLY, CDR2 FYNNEI. This CDR3 has 15 residues. The germline V and J ends were trimmed by 2 bases and 2 bases, with 13 bases remaining between them. CDR3 in amino acids: CASSEQFGGAYEQYF. The CDR3 DNA reads TGTGCCAGCAGTGAACAGTTCGGGGGAGCCTACGAGCAGTACTTC.

Sample share makes this clone medium-sized. The chain has TRBV6-1 and TRBJ2-7; 10 bases fit TRBD1. V gave up 3 bases and J gave up 0 bases; unmatched junction bases: 11. CDR1 is MNHNS and CDR2 is SASEGT in the germline V gene. CDR3 length: 18 residues. The CDR3 DNA is TGTGCCAGCAGTGAGATGGGACAGGGGCCCACTCTCTCCTACGAGCAGTACTTC. The encoded protein is CASSEMGQGPTLSYEQYF.

The chain carries TRBV30 and TRBJ1-1; 7 bases match TRBD1. There are 14 residues in the CDR3. Germline CDR1 is GTSNPN and CDR2 is SVGIG (reference sequence). The ends lost 2 bases at V and 0 bases at J; junction bases unmatched: 3. CDR3 protein: CAWSSTGMNTEAFF. Written as DNA, the CDR3 is TGTGCCTGGAGTTCGACAGGGATGAACACTGAAGCTTTCTTT.

The rearrangement joins TRBV30 to TRBJ2-7, with D unresolved. Looked up from germline, CDR1 is GTSNPN and CDR2 is SVGIG (reference sequence). Trimming pared 7 bases from V and 5 bases from J, leaving 15 bases between. The CDR3 extends over 12 amino acids. Here the CDR3 reads CAFAFVGNEQYF. CDR3 in DNA: TGTGCCTTCGCATTCGTGGGTAACGAGCAGTACTTC.

This clone has just one count. The CDR3 sequence: CASSLGAQDEQFF. Here the CDR3 DNA reads TGTGCCAGCAGCTTAGGGGCTCAGGATGAGCAGTTCTTC. The V gene is TRBV11-2, the J gene TRBJ2-1; D ambiguous. This CDR3 is built from 13 residues. Germline CDR1 SGHAT, CDR2 FQNNGV. Trimming removed 1 base at V and 8 bases at J, with 9 bases between.

CDR3 sequence: CASRTQGWNTEAFF. The CDR3 DNA sequence: TGTGCCAGCAGAACACAGGGCTGGAACACTGAAGCTTTCTTT. This chain links TRBV2 with TRBJ1-1; D may be TRBD1 (6 bases). Between the trimmed V and J ends, which lost 6 bases and 1 base, there was a span of 12 bases. The CDR3 totals 14 residues. In germline, CDR1 is SNHLY, CDR2 FYNNEI.

The CDR3 DNA follows: TGTGCCAGCAGAGCAGGGGGCTCGGGGGAGACCCAGTACTTC. This translates into CASRAGGSGETQYF. V and J are TRBV2 and TRBJ2-5; TRBD1 matches at 8 bases. Germline V gene lookup returns CDR1 SNHLY and CDR2 FYNNEI. CDR3 length equals 14 residues. V was pared by 6 bases and J by 5 bases, with 8 bases of the junction left unmatched.

The chain carries TRBV11-2 and TRBJ2-1; D assignment may be TRBD1 or TRBD2 (5 bases each). V shed 2 bases and J shed 8 bases, with 16 bases lying between them. The CDR3 loop spans 15 amino acids. Germline values: CDR1 SGHAT, CDR2 FQNNGV. The DNA of the CDR3 is TGTGCCAGCAGCTTACAGGGAGCAGAGTGGGATGAGCAGTTCTTC. Protein: CASSLQGAEWDEQFF.

The chain recombines TRBV5-1 with TRBJ1-3; D is perhaps TRBD1 (5 bases). This CDR3 comprises 15 residues. The germline V gene has CDR1 SGHRS and CDR2 YFSETQ. With 0 bases removed from V and 2 bases from J, the gap between germline ends came to 9 bases. In DNA form, the CDR3 reads TGCGCCAGCAGCTTGGACGGGACTCCTGGAAACACCATATATTTT. Translated: CASSLDGTPGNTIYF.

The rearrangement joins TRBV6-1 to TRBJ1-1, with D possibly matching TRBD1 (5 bases). The CDR3 totals 13 residues. Looked up from germline, CDR1 is MNHNS and CDR2 is SASEGT. Trimming removed 2 bases at V and 6 bases at J, with 10 bases between. The CDR3 loop reads CASSELWDSEAFF. In DNA, the CDR3 is TGTGCCAGCAGTGAATTATGGGACTCTGAAGCTTTCTTT.

The V and J genes are TRBV2 and TRBJ2-3; 16 bases align to TRBD2. This CDR3 spans 19 amino acids. V was clipped by 2 bases and J by 3 bases; unmatched bases: 8. The germline V gene encodes CDR1 SNHLY and CDR2 FYNNEI. CDR3 sequence (DNA): TGTGCCAGCAGTGAAAACCCGGGACTAGCGGGAGGGCAAACAGATACGCAGTATTTT. It translates to CASSENPGLAGGQTDTQYF.

The chain has TRBV5-1 and TRBJ2-1; 8 nucleotides line up with TRBD2. The CDR3 length is 15 residues. Germline V lookup: CDR1 SGHRS, CDR2 YFSETQ. After removal of 0 bases from V and 7 bases from J, the junction contained 6 bases not matched to a gene. CDR3 loop: CASSLEASGLNEQFF. The CDR3 coding sequence is TGCGCCAGCAGCTTGGAAGCTAGCGGGTTGAATGAGCAGTTCTTC. The entire variable domain, with the rest obtained from reference TRBV5-1 and TRBJ2-1, is as follows: KAGVTQTPRYLIKTRGQQVTLSCSPISGHRSVSWYQQTPGQGLQFLFEYFSETQRNKGNFPGRFSGRQFSNSRSEMNVSTLELGDSALYLCASSLEASGLNEQFFGPGTRLTVL.

The chain couples TRBV15 to TRBJ1-2; D uncertain. Germline CDR1 reads LNHNV; CDR2 reads YYDKDF (reference sequence). This CDR3 is 15 amino acids long. Trimming shortened V by 0 bases and J by 2 bases, and 10 bases separated the two germline ends. The CDR3 sequence: CATSRDLSGNYGYTF. CDR3 sequence (DNA): TGTGCCACCAGCAGAGATCTCAGCGGAAACTATGGCTACACCTTC.

The chain recombines TRBV5-1 with TRBJ2-5; no definite D call. The CDR3 runs 14 residues. Germline V CDR1 and CDR2: SGHRS, YFSETQ. V lost 0 bases, J lost 3 bases, and 9 bases lay in between. DNA for the CDR3: TGCGCCAGCAGCTTGGGTTCGACCGAAGAGACCCAGTACTTC. As protein: CASSLGSTEETQYF.

The chain joins TRBV7-9 to TRBJ2-1; 8 bases map to TRBD2. CDR1 is SEHNR, CDR2 FQNEAQ, per germline (reference sequence). The CDR3 contains 15 residues. V trimming: 6 bases; J trimming: 8 bases; junction bases outside the gene matches: 12. The chain's CDR3 is CASSSGTREVDEQFF. The CDR3 coding sequence is TGTGCCAGCAGTTCCGGGACTAGAGAGGTGGATGAGCAGTTCTTC.